These 15 T cell receptor beta chains share one sample of origin, sequenced in a study of blood T cell repertoires in COVID-19. Sequenced by immunoSEQ multiplex PCR; TCRdb stores in-frame clones only, minus some. The sample carries 150,000 to 200,000 clones, roughly 80% recorded once. Sequencing was carried out using peripheral blood. The receptors here all came from a man in his sixties with active or convalescent COVID-19.

The table lists this clone with a few counts. This sequence joins TRBV4-1 and TRBJ2-1, with 14 bases fitting TRBD2. The CDR3 spans 16 residues. Trimming removed 5 bases from V and 5 bases from J; junction bases left unmatched: 5. Germline CDR1 is MGHRA and CDR2 is YSYEKL. This chain's CDR3 is CASSGRLAGGNNEQFF. The CDR3 region has the DNA TGCGCCAGCAGCGGACGACTAGCGGGAGGGAACAATGAGCAGTTCTTC.

The gene calls are TRBV5-4 and TRBJ2-1; 9 positions match TRBD2. V was clipped by 4 bases and J by 2 bases; unmatched bases: 4. CDR1 SGHNT and CDR2 YYREEE come from the germline V gene (reference sequence). The CDR3 is 15 amino acids. DNA of the CDR3: TGTGCCAGCAGCCCTAGCGGGACGACCTACAATGAGCAGTTCTTC. This codes for CASSPSGTTYNEQFF.

V usage is TRBV9 and J usage is TRBJ2-1; 8 nucleotides line up with TRBD2. This CDR3 region has 16 residues. The V segment lost 3 bases and the J segment 0 bases; nucleotides outside the gene matches: 5. CDR1 is SGDLS and CDR2 is YYNGEE in the germline V gene. The CDR3 DNA is TGTGCCAGCAGCGGCTATAGCGGGGTCTCCTACAATGAGCAGTTCTTC. It encodes CASSGYSGVSYNEQFF. Complete variable domain (other parts from reference TRBV9 and TRBJ2-1): DSGVTQTPKHLITATGQRVTLRCSPRSGDLSVYWYQQSLDQGLQFLIQYYNGEERAKGNILERFSAQQFPDLHSELNLSSLELGDSALYFCASSGYSGVSYNEQFFGPGTRLTVL.

This sequence joins TRBV6-5 and TRBJ1-3; no reliable D call. Germline assignment: CDR1 MNHEY and CDR2 SVGAGI. Trimming took 0 bases from V and 0 from J, leaving 9 bases between them. This CDR3 is built from 16 residues. CDR3 nucleotides: TGTGCCAGCAGTTACTCGGGCAGCCGCTCTGGAAACACCATATATTTT. Translated, it gives CASSYSGSRSGNTIYF.

The chain combines TRBV6-2 or TRBV6-3 with TRBJ2-7; possibly TRBD1 for D (5 bases). The germline CDR1 and CDR2 sequences are MNHEY and SVGEGT. V was shortened by 5 bases and J by 5 bases, with 13 bases between the two germline ends. CDR3 length: 13 residues. CDR3 bases: TGTGCCAGCAGTAAAACTACAGGAAACGAGCAGTACTTC. Its translation is CASSKTTGNEQYF.

In this sample, this clone turned up once. This chain joins TRBV29-1 and TRBJ1-2; maybe TRBD1 (5 bases). With 7 bases removed from V and 2 bases from J, the gap between germline ends came to 17 bases. Germline loops: CDR1 SQVTM, CDR2 ANQGSEA. The CDR3 contains 14 residues. CDR3 nucleotide sequence: TGCAGCGCCACCGGGACCGGGAGGAACTATGGCTACACCTTC. Its protein product is CSATGTGRNYGYTF. Full variable domain (rest looked up from reference TRBV29-1 and TRBJ1-2): SAVISQKPSRDICQRGTSLTIQCQVDSQVTMMFWYRQQPGQSLTLIATANQGSEATYESGFVIDKFPISRPNLTFSTLTVSNMSPEDSSIYLCSATGTGRNYGYTFGSGTRLTVV.

The chain joins TRBV6-5 to TRBJ1-2; weak D call: TRBD1 (5 bases). The V gene's germline CDR1 is MNHEY and CDR2 SVGAGI. This CDR3 comprises 13 residues. V lost 6 bases to trimming and J lost 8 bases, with 16 bases between them. The CDR3 nucleotides read TGTGCCAGCAGCTCCTGGGGGACTCAAGGCTACACCTTC. Its translation: CASSSWGTQGYTF.

The chain employs TRBV9 and TRBJ2-2, with 10 bases matching TRBD1. J lost 4 bases, V lost 4 bases, and 7 bases had no gene match. The CDR3 has 16 amino acids. The germline V gene encodes CDR1 SGDLS and CDR2 YYNGEE. CDR3 sequence reads: CASSPRGDRGTGELFF. CDR3 sequence (DNA): TGTGCCAGCAGCCCGAGAGGGGACAGGGGCACCGGGGAGCTGTTTTTT.

This rearrangement joins TRBV18 to TRBJ2-1, with a weak D call TRBD1 (5 bases). The V gene's germline CDR1 is KGHSH and CDR2 LQKENI. The CDR3 consists of 15 residues. Between the trimmed V and J ends, which lost 3 bases and 0 bases, there was a span of 9 bases. The CDR3 region has the DNA TGTGCCAGCTCACCCGACAGCGTCTCCTACAATGAGCAGTTCTTC. Translation gives CASSPDSVSYNEQFF.

The chain uses TRBV20-1 and TRBJ2-1; TRBD2 matches 8 bases. The V and J ends lost 3 bases and 2 bases, in that order; junction bases with no gene match: 3. CDR3 length equals 14 residues. Germline CDR1 DFQATT, CDR2 SNEGSKA (reference sequence). CDR3 sequence (DNA): TGCAGTGCTAGTAGCGGGAATGCCTACAATGAGCAGTTCTTC. This gives the protein CSASSGNAYNEQFF.

V is TRBV3-1 (or the pseudogene TRBV3-2) and J is TRBJ2-5, with D maybe TRBD1 (5 bases). V was cut by 3 bases and J by 5 bases, with 7 bases left in between. Germline V gene data show CDR1 as LGHDT and CDR2 as YNNKEL (reference sequence). The CDR3 has 12 residues. The CDR3 loop reads CASSQGPETQYF. For the CDR3, the DNA is TGTGCCAGCAGCCAGGGGCCGGAGACCCAGTACTTC.

This chain joins TRBV5-1 and TRBJ1-4; D gene ambiguous. The CDR3 length is 15 residues. Trimming left V 4 bases short and J 0 bases short, with 10 bases between. Per the germline V gene, CDR1 is SGHRS and CDR2 is YFSETQ. CDR3 in DNA: TGCGCCAGCAGCCCTGCGTCCGCAACTAATGAAAAACTGTTTTTT. It translates to CASSPASATNEKLFF.

The genes are TRBV28 and TRBJ1-5; 10 bases map to TRBD1. The junction had 6 bases not matched to a gene; V was cut back by 9 bases and J by 7 bases. CDR3 length equals 13 residues. Germline CDR1 MDHEN, CDR2 SYDVKM. As DNA, the CDR3 is TGTGCCAGTTGGGACAGGGGAGTCCAGCCCCAGCATTTT. Protein sequence: CASWDRGVQPQHF.

This clone was recorded many times. This rearrangement joins TRBV7-2 to TRBJ1-1; D unclear. V was shortened by 2 bases and J by 1 base, with 5 bases between the two germline ends. Per the germline V gene, CDR1 is SGHTA and CDR2 is FQGNSA. This CDR3 spans 13 amino acids. The CDR3 here is CASSLYRNTEAFF. The CDR3 nucleotides read TGTGCCAGCAGCTTATACAGGAACACTGAAGCTTTCTTT.

CDR3 protein: CASRRTSGIQETQYF. The CDR3 DNA follows: TGTGCCAGCAGAAGGACTAGCGGGATCCAAGAGACCCAGTACTTC. The V call is TRBV2, the J call TRBJ2-5, with 12 bases lining up with TRBD2. This CDR3 is 15 amino acids long. V was pared by 6 bases and J by 1 base, with 3 bases of the junction left unmatched. CDR1 and CDR2 (germline): SNHLY, FYNNEI.